This TCR beta chain derives from a study of blood T cell repertoires in COVID-19. Whole-study context: The United States, Italy and Spain were the sources of the acute and convalescent COVID-19 samples. T cells, B-cell-depleted T cells, or PBMCs provided the cDNA or gDNA that served as material.

As handled by the study authors: Estimates of nucleated cell counts were drawn from the amplification of reference gene primers. Clones were sequenced by immunoSEQ multiplex PCR, and TCRdb holds only the in-frame ones, with some missing. From that table come the V and J calls and clone size; the DNA was used to work out D and trimming. The repertoire holds about 200,000 clones, approximately 90% seen once, with around 1.2% in the top ten. Per germline, CDR1 KGHSH and CDR2 LQKENI. The CDR3 consists of 13 residues. The ends were cut back, 6 bases at V and 1 base at J, with 9 bases in the middle. The sequence was obtained from a man aged 25-45 years with acute or convalescent COVID-19. The sequencing sample was made of peripheral blood. The V gene is TRBV18, the J gene TRBJ1-1, with a possible D match to TRBD1 (5 bases). The chain's CDR3 is CASSQGRNTEAFF. The CDR3 region has the DNA TGTGCCAGCTCTCAGGGCAGGAACACTGAAGCTTTCTTT.